These T cell receptor beta chains were read from a single sample in a study of immune cell composition in non-small cell lung cancer. Assay used: immunoSEQ multiplex PCR; TCRdb lists only in-frame clones, some missing. The sample has about 8,000 clones, roughly three quarters seen once; the top ten hold 8.2%. The sample taken for sequencing was lung tumor tissue. The receptor set was obtained from a human donor with non-small cell lung cancer. CDR3s include the opening cysteine and the closing phenylalanine or tryptophan. The D gene is left open where the match is weak. Where a row states a size, it is once, few, many or the class of an expanded clone; other rows omit it.

>-|-|TRBV7-8|TRBJ1-1
CASSLGVGAAEAFF
TGTGCCAGCAGCTTAGGTGTGGGCGCCGCTGAAGCTTTCTTT
>TRBD1|-|TRBV30|TRBJ1-1
CAWKGQGARAFF
TGTGCCTGGAAGGGACAGGGGGCGCGGGCTTTCTTT
>TRBD1|-|TRBV11-3|TRBJ2-6
CASSPGGGQGSGANVLTF
TGTGCCAGCAGCCCCGGTGGGGGACAGGGGTCTGGGGCCAACGTCCTGACTTTC
>-|once|TRBV6-1|TRBJ1-2
CASSEALGGSYGYTF
TGTGCCAGCAGTGAAGCGCTAGGCGGTTCTTATGGCTACACCTTC
>-|-|TRBV5-5|TRBJ2-1
CASSFFLREYNEQFF
TGTGCCAGCAGCTTTTTCCTAAGGGAGTACAATGAGCAGTTCTTC
>-|-|TRBV6-1|TRBJ1-2
CASSEDPGQSYYGYTF
TGTGCCAGCAGTGAAGATCCTGGACAGTCCTACTATGGCTACACCTTC
>TRBD1|-|TRBV6-5|TRBJ1-2
CASTPGQAPYGYTF
TGTGCCAGCACCCCCGGACAGGCACCCTATGGCTACACCTTC
>-|-|TRBV6-5|TRBJ2-2
CASSYSEGSGELFF
TGTGCCAGCAGTTACTCGGAGGGCTCCGGGGAGCTGTTTTTT
>TRBD2|-|TRBV5-1|TRBJ2-2
CAEPGEREDTGELFF
TGCGCCGAACCGGGCGAGCGGGAAGACACCGGGGAGCTGTTTTTT
>TRBD1|-|TRBV28|TRBJ1-1
CASSYRGRDTEAFF
TGTGCCAGCAGTTACAGGGGGCGCGACACTGAAGCTTTCTTT
>-|large|TRBV2|TRBJ2-2
CASRGENTGELFF
TGTGCCAGCCGCGGGGAAAACACCGGGGAGCTGTTTTTT
>TRBD1|-|TRBV27|TRBJ1-2
CASSLTGDGGYTF
TGTGCCAGCAGTCTCACAGGGGACGGTGGCTACACCTTC
>TRBD1|-|TRBV6-1|TRBJ1-1
CASSQTGAGTEAFF
TGTGCCAGCAGCCAGACAGGGGCGGGGACTGAAGCTTTCTTT
>TRBD2|-|TRBV6-1|TRBJ2-3
CASPLAGDTDTQYF
TGTGCCAGTCCACTAGCGGGGGACACAGATACGCAGTATTTT
>-|few|TRBV28|TRBJ2-7
CASSLGSVYSYEQYF
TGTGCCAGCAGCCTCGGGTCGGTGTACTCCTACGAGCAGTACTTC
>-|once|TRBV27|TRBJ2-7
CASSFRGGYEQYF
TGTGCCAGCAGTTTCAGAGGGGGATACGAGCAGTACTTC
>-|few|TRBV2|TRBJ2-2
CASSDQGRSAGELFF
TGTGCCAGCAGTGATCAGGGGCGCAGCGCCGGGGAGCTGTTTTTT
>-|-|TRBV5-6|TRBJ1-4
CASSLAGGSTNEKLFF
TGTGCCAGCAGCTTGGCGGGTGGATCAACTAATGAAAAACTGTTTTTT
>-|large|TRBV11-2|TRBJ2-7
CASSLDRVPYEQYF
TGTGCCAGCAGCTTAGACCGAGTTCCCTACGAGCAGTACTTC
>-|few|TRBV9|TRBJ2-1
CASEDILF
TGTGCCAGCGAGGATATTCTCTTC
>TRBD1|-|TRBV4-1|TRBJ1-2
CASSPRTGGDYGYTF
TGCGCCAGCAGCCCCAGGACAGGGGGTGACTATGGCTACACCTTC
>-|-|TRBV30|TRBJ2-7
CAWSQTSRYEQYF
TGTGCCTGGAGTCAAACTAGCAGGTACGAGCAGTACTTC
>-|few|TRBV25-1|TRBJ1-1
CASSESDRYRAEAFF
TGTGCCAGCAGTGAATCCGACAGATATCGGGCTGAAGCTTTCTTT
>-|once|TRBV6-1|TRBJ1-6
CASSELGGLGSPLHF
TGTGCCAGCAGTGAACTGGGGGGGTTAGGGTCACCCCTCCACTTT
>-|-|TRBV7-8|TRBJ1-4
CASSFGRERNEKLFF
TGTGCCAGCAGCTTCGGACGGGAGCGGAATGAAAAACTGTTTTTT